This T cell receptor beta chain was found in a study of cytomegalovirus exposure and HLA in healthy donors. This CDR3 contains 12 residues. Germline V gene sequence: CDR1 SNHLY, CDR2 FYNNEI. Deletions cut 7 bases from V and 1 base from J, with 7 bases between. Of note for this clone: Its antigen remains unidentified. A read error may be the cause here, since a much bigger clone is one base away.

In the PCR, 60 Vbeta and 13 Jbeta primers were used. The table came from immunoSEQ multiplex PCR; TCRdb's copy has only in-frame clones and leaves some out. The table has over 100,000 clones, about 9.4% seen once. General study points: What a later analysis showed was that several of the most significant clusters appeared linked to common viral pathogens.

The sample taken for sequencing was PBMCs. The TCR was taken from a man aged 40-49 years in good health and CMV-seropositive. The chain combines TRBV2 with TRBJ1-1; no reliable D call. The CDR3 is CASIRENTEAFF. The CDR3 DNA sequence: TGTGCCAGCATTCGAGAGAACACTGAAGCTTTCTTT.